This TCR beta chain derives from a study of blood T cell repertoires in COVID-19. Study at large: COVID-19 samples, acute and convalescent, were from the United States, Italy and Spain.

Enrollment of patients from Seattle took place during active infection, with longitudinal follow-up. V lost 8 bases, J lost 8 bases, and 9 bases lay in between. Germline V gene sequence: CDR1 SNHLY, CDR2 FYNNEI. The CDR3 covers 10 residues. The table came from immunoSEQ multiplex PCR; TCRdb's copy has only in-frame clones and leaves some out. The sample has about 170,000 clones, approximately 92% seen once. The specimen sequenced was peripheral blood. The TCR was taken from a man between 25 and 39 years old with COVID-19, enrolled during active disease. The chain is built from TRBV2 and TRBJ1-2, with no clear D. CDR3 bases: TGTGCCAGCTTTACGGGGGGCTACACCTTC. Translated, it gives CASFTGGYTF.